This TCR beta chain is drawn from a study of memory CD4+ T cells and cytomegalovirus serostatus. Single viable CD3+CD4+CD8-CD45RO+ cells were sorted as the memory CD4+ T cells. Looked up from germline, CDR1 is MDHEN and CDR2 is SYDVKM. Trimming took 3 bases from V and 2 from J, leaving 20 bases between them. CDR3 length equals 17 residues. The protocol was immunoSEQ multiplex PCR, while the TCRdb copy is restricted to in-frame clones and leaves out a portion. This sample has approximately 63,000 clones, with over 60% found just once. V is TRBV28 and J is TRBJ2-7; D may correspond to TRBD1 or TRBD2 (6 bases each). The specimen was memory CD4+ T cells from blood. The source is an adult in good health and CMV-seronegative. Some clones in this sample may be carry-over from other donors' samples. CDR3 DNA: TGTGCCAGCAGTTTCCTCAGTTTATCAGGGGAGGCCTACGAGCAGTACTTC. The encoded protein is CASSFLSLSGEAYEQYF.